This entry lists 24 T cell receptor beta chains sequenced from one sample in a study of CD8 T cells in ankylosing spondylitis (dated by TCRdb to about 2017). Preparation of the library involved 5' RACE. Instrument on record: Illumina HiSeq 2500. TCRdb cleaned the public reads at Q25 with fastp, built clones with MiXCR and kept in-frame beta chains. Entries that share a CDR3 protein sequence are merged under the most common genes and DNA. A total of about 240,000 distinct CDR3 sequences appear in this sample, 8.6% of them only once. About 6.5% of the sample goes to the ten largest clones. The sequenced sample consisted of blood, either unsorted or a sorted T cell fraction (not recorded which). All receptors come from a male donor with ankylosing spondylitis or in good health (not recorded which).

This clonotype was seen ten or more times. The V and J genes are TRBV5-6 and TRBJ2-7, with TRBD2 identical over 7 bases. V lost 4 bases, J lost 7 bases, and 11 bases stayed unmatched. The CDR3 loop spans 14 amino acids. Germline V CDR1 and CDR2: SGHDT, YYEEEE. CDR3 amino acids: CASSLTGRRGEQYF. In nucleotides, the CDR3 is TGTGCCAGCAGCCTAACCGGGAGGCGTGGGGAGCAGTACTTC.

The chain carries TRBV5-5 and TRBJ2-2; 12 positions match TRBD2. The length of the CDR3 is 16 residues. Germline V lookup: CDR1 SGHKS, CDR2 YYEKEE (reference sequence). Trimming cost V 3 bases and J 4 bases; bases outside gene matches: 4. CDR3 DNA sequence: TGTGCCAGCAGCTCCCTAGCGGGGGGGTCCACCGGGGAGCTGTTTTTT. Protein: CASSSLAGGSTGELFF.

This clonotype appeared many times. The chain is built from TRBV7-9 and TRBJ1-5, with a weak D call TRBD1 (5 bases). CDR3 size: 16 residues. CDR1 is SEHNR and CDR2 is FQNEAQ in the germline V gene (reference sequence). V gave up 1 base and J gave up 1 base, with 11 bases separating them. DNA for the CDR3: TGTGCCAGCAGCTTAGAGGTGGGGGAGAGCAATCAGCCCCAGCATTTT. The encoded protein is CASSLEVGESNQPQHF.

This clonotype was recorded at least ten times. V gene TRBV12-3 or TRBV12-4 combines with J gene TRBJ2-7; 9 bases are shared with TRBD2. Trimming cost V 4 bases and J 7 bases; bases outside gene matches: 11. The CDR3 sequence is 15 residues long. The chain's CDR3 is CASSSRLAALLEQYF. The CDR3, as DNA: TGTGCCAGCAGTTCCAGACTAGCGGCTCTTTTGGAGCAGTACTTC.

In this sample, this clonotype turned up a few times. V and J are TRBV30 and TRBJ2-1, with D unclear. The V gene lost 2 bases and the J gene lost 8 bases, with 13 bases spanning the gap. The CDR3 totals 13 residues. CDR1 is GTSNPN, CDR2 SVGIG, per germline (reference sequence). The CDR3 reads CAWSPAAAYEQFF. CDR3 bases: TGTGCCTGGAGTCCAGCTGCAGCATATGAGCAGTTCTTC.

There are many counts of this clonotype. The gene calls are TRBV5-1 and TRBJ2-7, with TRBD2 matching over 7 bases. CDR1 is SGHRS, CDR2 YFSETQ, per germline. V gave up 4 bases and J gave up 6 bases; unmatched junction bases: 10. CDR3 length: 14 residues. The CDR3 here is CASSPGTIIREQYF. CDR3 DNA: TGCGCCAGCAGCCCCGGGACTATAATACGCGAGCAGTACTTC.

In this sample, this clonotype turned up many times. This sequence joins TRBV5-1 and TRBJ2-7; 9 bases are a match to TRBD2. V shed 1 base and J 2 bases; nucleotides not matched to a gene: 4. The CDR3 covers 15 residues. The V gene's germline CDR1 is SGHRS and CDR2 YFSETQ. In nucleotides, the CDR3 is TGCGCCAGCAGCTTGATCAGCGGGGGGACCTACGAGCAGTACTTC. It translates to CASSLISGGTYEQYF.

In this sample, this clonotype turned up many times. The V gene is TRBV4-3, the J gene TRBJ1-1; no reliable D call. With 4 bases removed from V and 2 bases from J, the gap between germline ends came to 14 bases. Germline V gene lookup returns CDR1 LGHNA and CDR2 YSLEER. The CDR3 sequence is 15 residues long. The CDR3 coding sequence is TGCGCCAGCAGCCCTACAGTATCGGGTAACACTGAAGCTTTCTTT. As protein: CASSPTVSGNTEAFF.

This clonotype appeared many times. The V and J genes are TRBV20-1 and TRBJ1-1; TRBD1 matches at 7 bases. The ends lost 2 bases at V and 2 bases at J; junction bases unmatched: 11. CDR3 length equals 16 residues. Looked up from germline, CDR1 is DFQATT and CDR2 is SNEGSKA (reference sequence). The CDR3 sequence: CSARSLNRGQNTEAFF. The CDR3 DNA follows: TGCAGTGCTAGAAGCCTGAACAGGGGACAAAACACTGAAGCTTTCTTT.

The CDR3 here is CAWSKGLVGDTQYF. The CDR3 DNA is TGTGCCTGGAGTAAAGGGTTGGTAGGAGATACGCAGTATTTT. The chain is built from TRBV30 and TRBJ2-3; D gene unclear. Germline CDR1 GTSNPN, CDR2 SVGIG (reference sequence). This CDR3 is built from 14 residues. Trimming cost V 2 bases and J 5 bases, with 14 bases left between them.

This clonotype has a count of ten or more. The V and J genes are TRBV5-1 and TRBJ1-5; D call uncertain. Germline assignment: CDR1 SGHRS and CDR2 YFSETQ. There are 11 residues in the CDR3. Between the trimmed V and J ends, which lost 3 bases and 15 bases, there was a span of 13 bases. CDR3 protein: CASSSATGRHF. CDR3 sequence (DNA): TGCGCCAGCAGCTCCGCCACGGGGAGGCATTTT.

This clonotype showed up many times. The V gene is TRBV7-2, the J gene TRBJ2-7; no clear D. Germline lookup yields CDR1 SGHTA and CDR2 FQGNSA. V was trimmed by 1 base and J by 1 base, leaving 8 bases between them. The length of the CDR3 is 14 residues. DNA for the CDR3: TGTGCCAGCAGCTTAGTTGGCAAATCCTACGAGCAGTACTTC. Translating gives CASSLVGKSYEQYF.

This clonotype was counted at least ten times. The J gene is TRBJ2-7, the V gene TRBV12-3 or TRBV12-4, with 8 bases lining up with TRBD2. This CDR3 spans 14 amino acids. The V and J ends lost 6 bases and 3 bases, in that order; junction bases with no gene match: 7. CDR3 in amino acids: CASSPREGNYEQYF. CDR3 in DNA: TGTGCCAGCAGCCCACGGGAGGGAAACTACGAGCAGTACTTC.

V and J are TRBV6-2 or TRBV6-3 and TRBJ1-1; no firm D call. Germline V gene lookup returns CDR1 MNHEY and CDR2 SVGEGT. The length of the CDR3 is 11 residues. The V end was cut by 2 bases, the J end by 10 bases, with 8 bases between. The CDR3 nucleotides read TGTGCCAGCAGTTACAGTTTGATAGCTTTCTTT. Translated: CASSYSLIAFF.

This clonotype has ten or more counts. This chain uses TRBV5-1 with TRBJ2-2; TRBD2 matches 8 bases. CDR1 and CDR2 from the germline V gene are SGHRS and YFSETQ. The V gene end was trimmed by 4 bases and the J gene end by 0 bases; junction bases not matched to a gene: 8. The CDR3 consists of 17 residues. The DNA for the CDR3 is TGCGCCAGCAGCGCCTACTCCGGGGGGGCGAACACCGGGGAGCTGTTTTTT. It encodes CASSAYSGGANTGELFF.

In this sample, this clonotype turned up many times. The J gene is TRBJ2-2, the V gene TRBV5-5; D could derive from TRBD1 or TRBD2 (5 bases each). Looked up from germline, CDR1 is SGHKS and CDR2 is YYEKEE (reference sequence). Between the trimmed V and J ends, which lost 2 bases and 6 bases, there was a span of 11 bases. CDR3 length equals 14 residues. DNA for the CDR3: TGTGCCAGCAGCTTACTGTCGGGACCCGGGGAGCTGTTTTTT. It yields the protein CASSLLSGPGELFF.

Notes on this clonotype: At one boundary the junction diverges from the germline segment, which might be a read error. The chain combines TRBV5-1 with TRBJ1-4; TRBD1 aligns across 7 bases. The CDR3 spans 15 residues. CDR1 SGHRS and CDR2 YFSETQ come from the germline V gene. The CDR3 sequence is CASGKHGTENENLFF. For the CDR3, the DNA is TGCGCCAGCGGAAAGCACGGGACAGAGAATGAAAATCTGTTTTTT.

Ten or more counts support this clonotype. CDR3: CASRPGGVFGGYTF. The DNA of the CDR3 is TGTGCCAGCAGACCCGGGGGGGTCTTCGGTGGCTACACCTTC. The rearrangement links TRBV6-1 to TRBJ1-2, with TRBD1 as a possible D gene (5 bases). The germline gives CDR1 MNHNS, CDR2 SASEGT. This CDR3 is built from 14 residues. The ends were cut back, 6 bases at V and 7 bases at J, with 18 bases in the middle.

This clonotype came up many times. The V call is TRBV13, the J call TRBJ2-3; tentative D call: TRBD1 (5 bases). Trimming took off 4 bases at V and 6 bases at J, with 14 bases between the two ends. The length of the CDR3 is 14 residues. Germline lookup yields CDR1 PRHDT and CDR2 FYEKMQ (reference sequence). This CDR3 is CASSSGASWDTQYF. The CDR3 DNA reads TGTGCCAGCAGCTCTGGGGCCTCATGGGATACGCAGTATTTT.

This clonotype was recorded at least ten times. The chain couples TRBV5-1 to TRBJ2-3; 13 nucleotides line up with TRBD2. Germline loops: CDR1 SGHRS, CDR2 YFSETQ. Germline trimming cut 4 bases from V and 2 bases from J; bases unmatched to any gene: 13. The length of the CDR3 is 19 residues. CDR3 nucleotide sequence: TGCGCCAGCAGCCGTTCTCGGACTAGCGGGGGAGGCTCCACAGATACGCAGTATTTT. It yields the protein CASSRSRTSGGGSTDTQYF.

The table lists this clonotype with many counts. The chain has TRBV6-5 and TRBJ1-1; 7 nucleotides align to TRBD1. V gave up 0 bases and J gave up 11 bases; unmatched junction bases: 9. The CDR3 loop spans 14 amino acids. Germline V gene lookup returns CDR1 MNHEY and CDR2 SVGAGI. The CDR3 DNA reads TGTGCCAGCAGTTACTCATCCGGACAGGCTTTTGCTTTCTTT. It codes for CASSYSSGQAFAFF.

This clonotype has ten or more counts. The rearrangement links TRBV20-1 to TRBJ1-5, with 9 bases fitting TRBD1. The CDR3 totals 15 residues. J lost 6 bases, V lost 1 base, and 7 bases had no gene match. Germline V gene lookup returns CDR1 DFQATT and CDR2 SNEGSKA (reference sequence). The CDR3 region has the DNA TGCAGTGCTAGAGGGGGGGACAGGGAAGGTCAGCCCCAGCATTTT. It translates to CSARGGDREGQPQHF.

The rearrangement joins TRBV7-9 to TRBJ2-1, with 7 bases lining up with TRBD1. The CDR3 loop spans 15 amino acids. The germline V gene encodes CDR1 SEHNR and CDR2 FQNEAQ (reference sequence). The J segment lost 10 bases and the V segment lost 1 base, leaving 10 bases of the junction unmatched. The CDR3 is CASSLVSLTGVEQFF. The CDR3 DNA reads TGTGCCAGCAGCTTAGTTTCCCTCACAGGGGTCGAGCAGTTCTTC. The full variable domain, its missing parts supplied by reference TRBV7-9 and TRBJ2-1, is DTGVSQNPRHKITKRGQNVTFRCDPISEHNRLYWYRQTLGQGPEFLTYFQNEAQLEKSRLLSDRFSAERPKGSFSTLEIQRTEQGDSAMYLCASSLVSLTGVEQFFGPGTRLTVL.

Written as DNA, the CDR3 is TGTGCCAGCAGCCCGTGGGCAGGCTACGAGCAGTACTTC. Translated: CASSPWAGYEQYF. The chain recombines TRBV7-2 with TRBJ2-7; D remains ambiguous. Deletions cut 5 bases from V and 3 bases from J, with 11 bases between. The V gene's germline CDR1 is SGHTA and CDR2 FQGNSA. This CDR3 has 13 residues.